This TCR beta chain was documented in a study of beta chain features in type 1 diabetes. The authors reverse transcribed all of the isolated RNA, so sequencing captured expressed TCRB transcripts. Each sample of naive, central memory or regulatory T cells had, on average, about 3.6 million reads. Sequenced by immunoSEQ multiplex PCR; TCRdb stores in-frame clones only, minus some. The table shows 300,000 or so clones, with 9.3% occurring only once. Sampling consisted of one heparinised blood draw per donor, averaging around 110 mL. Central memory, naive, regulatory and stem cell-like memory CD4+ cells were sorted by CD45RO/CCR7/CD25/CD127/CD95/CD27. General study points: Compared to healthy donors, patients appeared to have naive, central memory and Treg TCRB repertoires that were more alike. All four CD4+ subsets of Type 1 diabetes patients contained TCRB CDR3s that were moderately but significantly shorter.

Germline lookup yields CDR1 SGDLS and CDR2 YYNGEE. The CDR3 is 21 amino acids. The V segment lost 0 bases and the J segment 0 bases; nucleotides outside the gene matches: 11. In its sample, this clone was seen a few times. The antigen is not known. The TCR comes from a man younger than 45 with type 1 diabetes. The sample consisted of central memory CD4+ T cells from blood. This rearrangement joins TRBV9 to TRBJ2-5, with 16 nucleotides matching TRBD2. Here the CDR3 reads CASSVAAIEGLAGGHQETQYF. The CDR3 region has the DNA TGTGCCAGCAGCGTAGCGGCTATCGAGGGACTAGCGGGGGGGCACCAAGAGACCCAGTACTTC.